The 20 T cell receptor beta chains given below trace back to one sample, sequenced in a study of cytomegalovirus exposure and HLA in healthy donors. Profiling relied on immunoSEQ multiplex PCR, and the TCRdb table lists in-frame clones only, not all of them. The table shows about 76,000 clones, with around 94% occurring only once. Source material: PBMCs. The source of these receptors is a woman aged 18-29 years in good health and CMV-seronegative.

The chain carries TRBV15 and TRBJ1-2, with 8 bases lining up with TRBD1. This CDR3 has 15 residues. Looked up from germline, CDR1 is LNHNV and CDR2 is YYDKDF (reference sequence). Trimming removed 3 bases from V and 4 bases from J; junction bases left unmatched: 7. CDR3: CATSRVGQGPYGYTF. The DNA of the CDR3 is TGTGCCACCAGCAGGGTTGGACAGGGCCCCTATGGCTACACCTTC. The full variable domain, rest sourced from reference TRBV15 and TRBJ1-2, is DAMVIQNPRYQVTQFGKPVTLSCSQTLNHNVMYWYQQKSSQAPKLLFHYYDKDFNNEADTPDNFQSRRPNTSFCFLDIRSPGLGDTAMYLCATSRVGQGPYGYTFGSGTRLTVV.

The V and J genes are TRBV7-2 and TRBJ2-2; D gene ambiguous. Germline V gene sequence: CDR1 SGHTA, CDR2 FQGNSA. This CDR3 is built from 15 residues. V lost 2 bases and J 3 bases, leaving 10 bases between the germline ends. The CDR3 reads CASSLLSYYTGELFF. DNA for the CDR3: TGTGCCAGCAGCTTATTAAGCTACTACACCGGGGAGCTGTTTTTT.

J is TRBJ2-1 and V is TRBV28; TRBD1 aligns across 7 bases. From germline, CDR1 is MDHEN and CDR2 SYDVKM. With 6 bases clipped from V and 5 bases from J, the junction kept 10 bases outside the gene matches. CDR3 length: 15 amino acids. The CDR3 protein is CASRPDLTGNNEQFF. In DNA form, the CDR3 reads TGTGCCAGCAGACCCGACCTGACAGGGAACAATGAGCAGTTCTTC.

V is TRBV9 and J is TRBJ2-2; D is possibly TRBD2 (6 bases). This CDR3 has 16 residues. Trimming removed 3 bases from V and 4 bases from J, with 16 bases in between. Per germline, CDR1 SGDLS and CDR2 YYNGEE. The CDR3 region has the DNA TGTGCCAGCAGCGCGAGAACCGGGAGATCCACCGGGGAGCTGTTTTTT. It yields the protein CASSARTGRSTGELFF.

The chain uses TRBV5-1 and TRBJ2-5; D might be TRBD2 (5 bases). Trimming removed 2 bases from V and 1 base from J, with 9 bases in between. Germline CDR1 reads SGHRS; CDR2 reads YFSETQ. This CDR3 region has 14 residues. The CDR3 spells CASSLLVGQETQYF. CDR3 nucleotide sequence: TGCGCCAGCAGCTTACTAGTGGGCCAAGAGACCCAGTACTTC.

The rearrangement joins TRBV27 to TRBJ2-5; a weak D match, TRBD2 (6 bases). Germline V gene sequence: CDR1 MNHEY, CDR2 SMNVEV (reference sequence). This CDR3 contains 15 residues. V was trimmed by 3 bases and J by 5 bases, leaving 16 bases between them. The CDR3 is CASSFSGTGDETQYF. The CDR3 nucleotides are TGTGCCAGCAGTTTTTCTGGTACGGGGGATGAGACCCAGTACTTC.

V usage is TRBV6-1 and J usage is TRBJ1-6; TRBD1 matches 8 bases. This CDR3 comprises 15 residues. Germline CDR1 is MNHNS and CDR2 is SASEGT. With V trimmed by 6 bases and J by 7 bases, 8 bases remained unmatched. CDR3 bases: TGTGCCAGCAGGGGACATCAGGGGGCCAATTCACCCCTCCACTTT. The encoded protein is CASRGHQGANSPLHF.

This clone occurred once. V gene TRBV28 combines with J gene TRBJ2-7; 12 bases fit TRBD2. With 6 bases clipped from V and 4 bases from J, the junction kept 7 bases outside the gene matches. The CDR3 consists of 15 residues. CDR1 MDHEN and CDR2 SYDVKM come from the germline V gene. The CDR3: CASSYSSGGAYEQYF. In DNA form, the CDR3 reads TGTGCCAGCAGCTATTCTAGCGGGGGGGCTTACGAGCAGTACTTC.

This rearrangement joins TRBV4-2 to TRBJ2-3; 7 bases line up with TRBD2. The germline CDR1 and CDR2 sequences are LGHNA and YNFKEQ. The CDR3 is 16 amino acids. Trimming removed 0 bases from V and 1 base from J; junction bases left unmatched: 4. In nucleotides, the CDR3 is TGTGCCAGCAGCCAAGACGGCGCGGGGGGCACAGATACGCAGTATTTT. This translates into CASSQDGAGGTDTQYF.

The chain joins TRBV13 to TRBJ1-1; no clear D. V lost 4 bases to trimming and J lost 9 bases, with 12 bases between them. Germline V gene data show CDR1 as PRHDT and CDR2 as FYEKMQ (reference sequence). The CDR3 is made up of 12 amino acids. CDR3 protein: CASSSPTLKAFF. The CDR3 DNA sequence: TGTGCCAGCAGCTCCCCTACTTTGAAAGCTTTCTTT. Using reference TRBV13 and TRBJ1-1 for the parts outside the CDR3, the full variable domain is AAGVIQSPRHLIKEKRETATLKCYPIPRHDTVYWYQQGPGQDPQFLISFYEKMQSDKGSIPDRFSAQQFSDYHSELNMSSLELGDSALYFCASSSPTLKAFFGQGTRLTVV.

The count of this clone is one. The chain joins TRBV28 to TRBJ2-1, with unresolved D. This CDR3 comprises 11 residues. Germline CDR1 MDHEN, CDR2 SYDVKM. V dropped 10 bases and J dropped 5 bases, with 9 bases sitting between them. CDR3 amino acids: CATHSDNEQFF. CDR3 DNA: TGTGCCACCCACAGTGACAATGAGCAGTTCTTC.

This chain uses TRBV19 with TRBJ2-7; 7 nucleotides align to TRBD1. This CDR3 is 15 amino acids long. Germline V gene sequence: CDR1 LNHDA, CDR2 SQIVND (reference sequence). The V segment lost 5 bases and the J segment 3 bases; nucleotides outside the gene matches: 10. CDR3 sequence (DNA): TGTGCCAGTAGTCCCGGGGCGACAGGGCGCTACGAGCAGTACTTC. It is translated as CASSPGATGRYEQYF.

In its sample, this clone was seen once. This sequence joins TRBV7-8 and TRBJ1-1; D not resolved. Germline V gives CDR1 SGHVS, CDR2 FQNEAQ. V lost 1 base and J 1 base, leaving 13 bases between the germline ends. The CDR3 runs to 16 residues. In nucleotides, the CDR3 is TGTGCCAGCAGCTTAGGACGAGGGTTCGGGAACACTGAAGCTTTCTTT. As protein: CASSLGRGFGNTEAFF. Full variable domain (missing parts from reference TRBV7-8 and TRBJ1-1): GAGVSQSPRYKVAKRGQDVALRCDPISGHVSLFWYQQALGQGPEFLTYFQNEAQLDKSGLPSDRFFAERPEGSVSTLKIQRTQQEDSAVYLCASSLGRGFGNTEAFFGQGTRLTVV.

This rearrangement joins TRBV20-1 to TRBJ2-7, with unresolved D. V dropped 8 bases and J dropped 5 bases, with 13 bases sitting between them. Per the germline V gene, CDR1 is DFQATT and CDR2 is SNEGSKA (reference sequence). The CDR3 is made up of 11 amino acids. For the CDR3, the DNA is TGCAGTCGTCTGGTGGGCGACGAGCAGTACTTC. Protein: CSRLVGDEQYF.

The genes are TRBV5-1 and TRBJ1-1; no firm D call. V was trimmed by 3 bases and J by 3 bases, leaving 21 bases between them. The CDR3 loop spans 17 amino acids. Germline V gives CDR1 SGHRS, CDR2 YFSETQ. CDR3 sequence reads: CASSSWGSGRTYTEAFF. The CDR3 DNA is TGCGCCAGCAGCTCCTGGGGAAGTGGGAGAACGTACACTGAAGCTTTCTTT.

The V gene is TRBV30, the J gene TRBJ1-6, with D possibly being TRBD1 (6 bases). The germline gives CDR1 GTSNPN, CDR2 SVGIG (reference sequence). This CDR3 has 14 amino acids. V was trimmed by 3 bases and J by 11 bases, leaving 17 bases between them. CDR3 in DNA: TGTGCCTGGAGCTTGGGGGGGAGGGGGGCACCCCTCCACTTT. This sequence encodes CAWSLGGRGAPLHF. Combining the CDR3 with reference TRBV30 and TRBJ1-6 gives the whole variable domain SQTIHQWPATLVQPVGSPLSLECTVEGTSNPNLYWYRQAAGRGLQLLFYSVGIGQISSEVPQNLSASRPQDRQFILSSKKLLLSDSGFYLCAWSLGGRGAPLHFGNGTRLTVT.

This chain joins TRBV29-1 and TRBJ1-2, with TRBD1 matching 7 bases. Losses at the gene ends were 7 bases for V and 6 bases for J; bases not matched to a gene: 14. Germline CDR1 is SQVTM and CDR2 is ANQGSEA. The CDR3 is 14 amino acids. The CDR3 sequence is CSALQGYSPNGYTF. Written as DNA, the CDR3 is TGCAGCGCCCTACAGGGGTATTCTCCCAATGGCTACACCTTC.

The chain carries TRBV9 and TRBJ2-5, with TRBD1 matching over 7 bases. The length of the CDR3 is 15 residues. J was trimmed by 2 bases and V by 5 bases; bases with no gene match: 9. Germline-derived CDR1 and CDR2 are SGDLS and YYNGEE. CDR3 sequence reads: CASSLTGTAQETQYF. The CDR3 DNA is TGTGCCAGCAGTCTAACCGGGACAGCGCAAGAGACCCAGTACTTC. Together with reference TRBV9 and TRBJ2-5, the CDR3 gives the full variable domain: DSGVTQTPKHLITATGQRVTLRCSPRSGDLSVYWYQQSLDQGLQFLIQYYNGEERAKGNILERFSAQQFPDLHSELNLSSLELGDSALYFCASSLTGTAQETQYFGPGTRLLVL.

This sequence joins TRBV6-1 and TRBJ2-6, with D perhaps TRBD2 (5 bases). The CDR3 covers 16 residues. V was clipped by 1 base and J by 0 bases, with 7 bases between them. CDR1 and CDR2 (germline): MNHNS, SASEGT. The CDR3 reads CASSEGRGSGANVLTF. The CDR3 DNA reads TGTGCCAGCAGTGAAGGACGGGGCTCTGGGGCCAACGTCCTGACTTTC.

The chain carries TRBV7-2 and TRBJ2-2; the D is unclear. Germline V gives CDR1 SGHTA, CDR2 FQGNSA. Trimming removed 5 bases from V and 6 bases from J, with 10 bases in between. This CDR3 has 13 amino acids. The CDR3 DNA follows: TGTGCCAGCAGCCTAAGGAGTTCCGGGGAGCTGTTTTTT. Translation: CASSLRSSGELFF.